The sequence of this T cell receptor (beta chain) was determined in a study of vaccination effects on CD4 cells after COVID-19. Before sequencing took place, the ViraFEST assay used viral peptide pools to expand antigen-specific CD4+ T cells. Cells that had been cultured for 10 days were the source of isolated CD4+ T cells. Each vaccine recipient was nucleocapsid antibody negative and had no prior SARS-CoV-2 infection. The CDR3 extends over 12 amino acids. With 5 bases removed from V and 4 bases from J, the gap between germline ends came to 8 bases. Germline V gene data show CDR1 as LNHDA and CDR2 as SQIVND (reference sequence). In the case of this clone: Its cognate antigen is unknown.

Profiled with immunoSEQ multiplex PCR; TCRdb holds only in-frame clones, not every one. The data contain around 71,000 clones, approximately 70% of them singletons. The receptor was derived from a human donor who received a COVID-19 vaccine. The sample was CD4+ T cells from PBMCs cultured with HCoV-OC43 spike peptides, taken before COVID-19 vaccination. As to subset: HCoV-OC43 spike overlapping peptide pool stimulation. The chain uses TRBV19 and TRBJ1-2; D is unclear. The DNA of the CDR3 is TGTGCCAGTAGTCCCGACGGCTATGGCTACACCTTC. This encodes CASSPDGYGYTF. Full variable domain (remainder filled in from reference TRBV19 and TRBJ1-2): DGGITQSPKYLFRKEGQNVTLSCEQNLNHDAMYWYRQDPGQGLRLIYYSQIVNDFQKGDIAEGYSVSREKKESFPLTVTSAQKNPTAFYLCASSPDGYGYTFGSGTRLTVV.